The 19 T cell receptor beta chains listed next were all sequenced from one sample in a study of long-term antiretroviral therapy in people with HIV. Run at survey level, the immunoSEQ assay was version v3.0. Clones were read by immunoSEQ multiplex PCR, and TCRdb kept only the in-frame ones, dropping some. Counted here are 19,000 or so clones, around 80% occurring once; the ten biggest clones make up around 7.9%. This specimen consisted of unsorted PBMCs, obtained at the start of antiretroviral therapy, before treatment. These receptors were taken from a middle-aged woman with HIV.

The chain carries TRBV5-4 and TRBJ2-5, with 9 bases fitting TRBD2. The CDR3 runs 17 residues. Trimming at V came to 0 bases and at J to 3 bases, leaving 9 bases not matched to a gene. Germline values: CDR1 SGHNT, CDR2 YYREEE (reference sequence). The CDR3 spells CASSLAFTASGEETQYF. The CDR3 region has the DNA TGTGCCAGCAGCTTGGCTTTTACGGCTAGCGGGGAAGAGACCCAGTACTTC.

CDR3 DNA sequence: TGTGCCAGCAGGGGACCGAGCGAGCAGTACTTC. This translates into CASRGPSEQYF. The V call is TRBV2, the J call TRBJ2-7, with D possibly being TRBD1 or TRBD2 (5 bases each). Germline CDR1 and CDR2: SNHLY and FYNNEI. Trimming shortened V by 6 bases and J by 6 bases, and 9 bases separated the two germline ends. The CDR3 contains 11 residues.

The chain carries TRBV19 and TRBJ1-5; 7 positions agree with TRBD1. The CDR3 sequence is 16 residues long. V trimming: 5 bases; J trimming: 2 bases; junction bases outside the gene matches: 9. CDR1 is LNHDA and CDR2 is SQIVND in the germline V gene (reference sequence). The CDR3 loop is CASSGNRGSGNQPQHF. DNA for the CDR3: TGTGCCAGTAGTGGGAACAGGGGATCCGGCAATCAGCCCCAGCATTTT.

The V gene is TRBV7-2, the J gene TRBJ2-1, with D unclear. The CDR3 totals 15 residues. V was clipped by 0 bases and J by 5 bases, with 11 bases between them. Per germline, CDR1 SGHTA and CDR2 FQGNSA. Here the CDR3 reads CASSLAGARNNEQFF. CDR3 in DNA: TGTGCCAGCAGCTTAGCAGGAGCAAGAAACAATGAGCAGTTCTTC.

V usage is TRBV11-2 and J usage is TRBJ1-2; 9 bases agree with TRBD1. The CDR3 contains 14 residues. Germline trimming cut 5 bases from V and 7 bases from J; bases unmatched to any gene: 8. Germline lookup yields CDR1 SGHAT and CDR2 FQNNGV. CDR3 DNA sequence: TGTGCCAGCAGCCTGGACAGGGGTAAAAGTGGCTACACCTTC. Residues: CASSLDRGKSGYTF.

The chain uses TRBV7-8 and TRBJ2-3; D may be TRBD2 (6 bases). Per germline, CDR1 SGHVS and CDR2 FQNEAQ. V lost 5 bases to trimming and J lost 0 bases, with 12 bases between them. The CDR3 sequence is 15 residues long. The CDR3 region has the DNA TGTGCCAGCAGCGTCCCGGGAGCTAGCACAGATACGCAGTATTTT. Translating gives CASSVPGASTDTQYF.

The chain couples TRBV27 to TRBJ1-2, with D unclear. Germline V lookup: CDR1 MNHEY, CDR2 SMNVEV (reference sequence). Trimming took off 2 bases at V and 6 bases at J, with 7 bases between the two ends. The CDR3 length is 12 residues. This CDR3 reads CASSLVRNGYTF. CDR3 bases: TGTGCCAGCAGTTTAGTCCGAAATGGCTACACCTTC.

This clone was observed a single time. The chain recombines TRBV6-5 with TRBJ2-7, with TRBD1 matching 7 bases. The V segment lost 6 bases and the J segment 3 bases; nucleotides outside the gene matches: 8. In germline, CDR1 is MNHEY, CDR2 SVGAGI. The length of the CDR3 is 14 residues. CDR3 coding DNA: TGTGCCAGCAGCAACCGGGACAGCAACTACGAGCAGTACTTC. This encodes CASSNRDSNYEQYF.

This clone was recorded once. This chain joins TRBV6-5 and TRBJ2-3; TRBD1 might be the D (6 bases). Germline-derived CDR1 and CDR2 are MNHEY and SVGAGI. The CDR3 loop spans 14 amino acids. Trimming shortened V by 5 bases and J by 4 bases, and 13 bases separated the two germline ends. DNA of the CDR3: TGTGCCAGCAGTCGCTCGGACAGAGCAGATACGCAGTATTTT. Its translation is CASSRSDRADTQYF.

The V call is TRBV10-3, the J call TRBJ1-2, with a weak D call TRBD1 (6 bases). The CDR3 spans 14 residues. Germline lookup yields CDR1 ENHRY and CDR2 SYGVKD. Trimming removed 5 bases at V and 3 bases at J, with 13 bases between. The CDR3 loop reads CAISPTRGDYGYTF. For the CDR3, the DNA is TGTGCCATCAGTCCAACTAGGGGGGACTATGGCTACACCTTC.

As DNA, the CDR3 is TGCGCCAGCGTTAAGGGGCCGCAGGGTACAGAGACCCAGTACTTC. Translation: CASVKGPQGTETQYF. V and J are TRBV5-1 and TRBJ2-5; the D gene is possibly TRBD1 (5 bases). CDR1 is SGHRS and CDR2 is YFSETQ in the germline V gene. The length of the CDR3 is 15 residues. Trimming removed 7 bases from V and 4 bases from J, with 20 bases in between.

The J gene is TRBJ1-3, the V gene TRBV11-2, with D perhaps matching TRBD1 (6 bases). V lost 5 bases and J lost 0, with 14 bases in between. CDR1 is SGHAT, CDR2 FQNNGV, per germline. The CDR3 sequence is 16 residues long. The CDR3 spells CASSIGQLLSGNTIYF. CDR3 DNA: TGTGCCAGCAGCATCGGACAGCTTCTCTCTGGAAACACCATATATTTT.

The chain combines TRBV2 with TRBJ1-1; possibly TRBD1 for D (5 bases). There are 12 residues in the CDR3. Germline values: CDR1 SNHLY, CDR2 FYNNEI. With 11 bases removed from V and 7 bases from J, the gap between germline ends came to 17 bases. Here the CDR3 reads CASSTDLSEAFF. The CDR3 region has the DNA TGTGCCTCCTCGACAGATTTAAGTGAAGCTTTCTTT.

The CDR3 reads CASSPPQSNEKLFF. CDR3 nucleotide sequence: TGTGCCAGCTCACCACCGCAGTCTAATGAAAAACTGTTTTTT. The V gene is TRBV18, the J gene TRBJ1-4; D is uncertain. The CDR3 covers 14 residues. The germline V gene has CDR1 KGHSH and CDR2 LQKENI. V was pared by 0 bases and J by 3 bases, with 5 bases between.

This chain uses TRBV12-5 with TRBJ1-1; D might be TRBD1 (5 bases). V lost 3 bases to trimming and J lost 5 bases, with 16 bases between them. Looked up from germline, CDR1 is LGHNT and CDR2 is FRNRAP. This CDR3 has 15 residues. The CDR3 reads CASGLFGGLGTEAFF. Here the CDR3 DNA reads TGTGCTAGTGGTTTATTTGGGGGACTAGGAACTGAAGCTTTCTTT.

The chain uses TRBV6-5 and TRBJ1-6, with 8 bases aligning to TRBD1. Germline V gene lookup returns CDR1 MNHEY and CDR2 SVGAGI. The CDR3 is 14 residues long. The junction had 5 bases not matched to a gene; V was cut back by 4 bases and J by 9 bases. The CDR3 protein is CASSSRGLGSPLHF. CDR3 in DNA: TGTGCCAGCAGTTCCAGGGGGCTGGGTTCACCCCTCCACTTT.

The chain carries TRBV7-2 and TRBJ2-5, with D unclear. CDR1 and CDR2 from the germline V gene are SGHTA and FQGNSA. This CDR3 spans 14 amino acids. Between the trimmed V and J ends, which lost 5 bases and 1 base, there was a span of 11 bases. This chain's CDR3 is CASSLEVAQETQYF. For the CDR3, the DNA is TGTGCCAGCAGCCTCGAGGTAGCCCAAGAGACCCAGTACTTC.

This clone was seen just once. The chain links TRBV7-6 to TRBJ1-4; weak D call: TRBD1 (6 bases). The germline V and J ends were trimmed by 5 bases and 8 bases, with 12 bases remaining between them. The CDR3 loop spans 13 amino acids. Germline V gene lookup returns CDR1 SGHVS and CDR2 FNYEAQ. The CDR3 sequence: CASSPGAGEKLFF. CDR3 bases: TGTGCCAGCAGCCCAGGGGCAGGGGAAAAACTGTTTTTT.

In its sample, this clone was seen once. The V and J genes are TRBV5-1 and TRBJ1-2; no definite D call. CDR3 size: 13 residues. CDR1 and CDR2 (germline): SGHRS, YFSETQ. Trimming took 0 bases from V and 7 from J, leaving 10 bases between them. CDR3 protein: CASSLARRFGYTF. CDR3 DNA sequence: TGCGCCAGCAGCTTGGCCAGGAGGTTTGGCTACACCTTC.